Shown below are 26 T cell receptor beta chains from a single sample sequenced in a study of blood T cell repertoires in COVID-19. Profiled with immunoSEQ multiplex PCR; TCRdb holds only in-frame clones, not every one. Here the sample spans roughly 330,000 clones, about 87% being singletons. The sample consisted of PBMCs or T cells enriched from blood (not recorded which). The receptors here all came from a young man who had recovered from COVID-19.

The gene calls are TRBV28 and TRBJ2-7; 7 bases map to TRBD1. J was trimmed by 1 base and V by 6 bases; bases with no gene match: 9. This CDR3 has 15 amino acids. Germline values: CDR1 MDHEN, CDR2 SYDVKM. CDR3 sequence: CASRQPQGFSYEQYF. The CDR3 DNA reads as TGTGCCAGCAGGCAACCACAGGGGTTTTCCTACGAGCAGTACTTC.

The chain links TRBV2 to TRBJ2-7; 8 bases are a match to TRBD1. The CDR3 contains 13 residues. Germline CDR1 is SNHLY and CDR2 is FYNNEI. Unmatched junction bases numbered 4, after V lost 2 bases and J lost 7 bases. The CDR3 here is CASSEQGAREQYF. DNA of the CDR3: TGTGCCAGCAGTGAACAGGGGGCGAGGGAGCAGTACTTC.

This chain joins TRBV11-2 and TRBJ1-3, with D possibly TRBD1 on 6 matching bases. Looked up from germline, CDR1 is SGHAT and CDR2 is FQNNGV. V was cut by 2 bases and J by 0 bases, with 14 bases left in between. This CDR3 has 17 residues. The CDR3 DNA reads as TGTGCCAGCAGCTTACGGACAGCGACCTTCTCTGGAAACACCATATATTTT. Amino acids: CASSLRTATFSGNTIYF.

The chain employs TRBV28 and TRBJ2-1; D is ambiguous. The CDR3 is made up of 14 amino acids. CDR1 and CDR2 (germline): MDHEN, SYDVKM. V was trimmed by 6 bases and J by 9 bases, leaving 18 bases between them. Written as DNA, the CDR3 is TGTGCCAGCAGCCCGGTAGTGCTGGGCCGTGAGCAGTTCTTC. Encoded protein: CASSPVVLGREQFF.

V gene TRBV5-1 combines with J gene TRBJ1-4; D gene unclear. The CDR3 is 14 amino acids. Looked up from germline, CDR1 is SGHRS and CDR2 is YFSETQ. Trimming left V 5 bases short and J 11 bases short, with 19 bases between. CDR3 loop: CASSIGQPEAKLFF. In nucleotides, the CDR3 is TGCGCCAGCAGTATCGGTCAGCCAGAGGCGAAACTGTTTTTT.

This clone appeared once. This chain uses TRBV4-2 with TRBJ1-3; D is unresolved. Germline-derived CDR1 and CDR2 are LGHNA and YNFKEQ. This CDR3 is built from 17 residues. Trimming cost V 1 base and J 0 bases, with 13 bases left between them. CDR3 in DNA: TGTGCCAGCAGCCAAGGCACGGGTTACGTCTCTGGAAACACCATATATTTT. Amino acids: CASSQGTGYVSGNTIYF.

The chain uses TRBV7-9 and TRBJ1-2; tentative D call: TRBD1 (6 bases). The germline gives CDR1 SEHNR, CDR2 FQNEAQ (reference sequence). This CDR3 has 13 amino acids. Deletions cut 4 bases from V and 8 bases from J, with 14 bases between. The CDR3 region is CASSSQGIQGYTF. The CDR3 coding sequence is TGTGCCAGCAGCTCACAGGGAATTCAGGGCTACACCTTC. The entire variable domain, with the rest obtained from reference TRBV7-9 and TRBJ1-2, is as follows: DTGVSQNPRHKITKRGQNVTFRCDPISEHNRLYWYRQTLGQGPEFLTYFQNEAQLEKSRLLSDRFSAERPKGSFSTLEIQRTEQGDSAMYLCASSSQGIQGYTFGSGTRLTVV.

The rearrangement links TRBV13 to TRBJ1-5; D gene ambiguous. The V gene lost 0 bases and the J gene lost 6 bases, with 6 bases spanning the gap. CDR3 length: 13 amino acids. The V gene's germline CDR1 is PRHDT and CDR2 FYEKMQ (reference sequence). CDR3 sequence reads: CASSLGGSQPQHF. The CDR3 coding sequence is TGTGCCAGCAGCTTAGGGGGCAGTCAGCCCCAGCATTTT.

The chain has TRBV27 and TRBJ1-1; D is uncertain. The V gene's germline CDR1 is MNHEY and CDR2 SMNVEV (reference sequence). This CDR3 is built from 14 residues. With 5 bases removed from V and 4 bases from J, the gap between germline ends came to 14 bases. This CDR3 reads CASSPRPGITEAFF. The DNA of the CDR3 is TGTGCCAGCAGTCCCCGGCCGGGAATCACTGAAGCTTTCTTT.

V is TRBV6-5 and J is TRBJ2-3; a possible D gene is TRBD1 (5 bases). The CDR3 runs 15 residues. V lost 5 bases and J lost 1, with 13 bases in between. Germline V gene sequence: CDR1 MNHEY, CDR2 SVGAGI. This CDR3 reads CASSTSPTGTDTQYF. The CDR3, as DNA: TGTGCCAGCAGTACGAGCCCGACAGGCACAGATACGCAGTATTTT.

This rearrangement joins TRBV5-1 to TRBJ2-1, with D perhaps TRBD2 (5 bases). CDR1 is SGHRS and CDR2 is YFSETQ in the germline V gene. V lost 3 bases and J lost 2, with 18 bases in between. This CDR3 has 17 residues. The CDR3 protein is CASSSVGGLTPYNEQFF. For the CDR3, the DNA is TGCGCCAGCAGCTCAGTTGGCGGACTCACTCCCTACAATGAGCAGTTCTTC. Using reference TRBV5-1 and TRBJ2-1 for the parts outside the CDR3, the full variable domain is KAGVTQTPRYLIKTRGQQVTLSCSPISGHRSVSWYQQTPGQGLQFLFEYFSETQRNKGNFPGRFSGRQFSNSRSEMNVSTLELGDSALYLCASSSVGGLTPYNEQFFGPGTRLTVL.

J is TRBJ2-7 and V is TRBV4-1; 9 bases line up with TRBD1. The V segment lost 1 base and the J segment 3 bases; nucleotides outside the gene matches: 4. Germline V gene data show CDR1 as MGHRA and CDR2 as YSYEKL. The CDR3 consists of 15 residues. CDR3 residues: CASSQGQGEGYEQYF. For the CDR3, the DNA is TGCGCCAGCAGCCAAGGACAGGGGGAAGGCTACGAGCAGTACTTC.

This clone has only one observation. The rearrangement links TRBV5-6 to TRBJ2-3, with D uncertain. The germline gives CDR1 SGHDT, CDR2 YYEEEE. The CDR3 length is 14 residues. V was pared by 0 bases and J by 3 bases, with 8 bases between. CDR3 loop: CASSLGLRTDTQYF. DNA of the CDR3: TGTGCCAGCAGCTTGGGACTCCGAACAGATACGCAGTATTTT.

The gene calls are TRBV7-8 and TRBJ2-7, with D perhaps TRBD1 (6 bases). Looked up from germline, CDR1 is SGHVS and CDR2 is FQNEAQ. V lost 3 bases to trimming and J lost 4 bases, with 10 bases between them. This CDR3 contains 13 residues. The CDR3 here is CASSFPGAYEQYF. CDR3 DNA sequence: TGTGCCAGCAGCTTCCCAGGGGCGTACGAGCAGTACTTC.

The chain has TRBV11-2 and TRBJ1-6, with 7 nucleotides matching TRBD1. V trimming: 1 base; J trimming: 6 bases; junction bases outside the gene matches: 6. CDR3 size: 16 residues. Germline V gene lookup returns CDR1 SGHAT and CDR2 FQNNGV. As DNA, the CDR3 is TGTGCCAGCAGCTTAGTAGGGACAGAGCCTAATTCACCCCTCCACTTT. This translates into CASSLVGTEPNSPLHF.

The chain employs TRBV9 and TRBJ2-5, with TRBD2 matching 7 bases. Germline CDR1 is SGDLS and CDR2 is YYNGEE. CDR3 length: 16 amino acids. The ends lost 2 bases at V and 1 base at J; junction bases unmatched: 8. The CDR3 protein is CASSVRASGPQETQYF. For the CDR3, the DNA is TGTGCCAGCAGCGTTCGGGCTAGCGGACCCCAAGAGACCCAGTACTTC.

V and J are TRBV18 and TRBJ1-2, with a tentative D call TRBD1 (5 bases). The length of the CDR3 is 13 residues. Trimming cost V 6 bases and J 7 bases, with 15 bases left between them. Per the germline V gene, CDR1 is KGHSH and CDR2 is LQKENI. As DNA, the CDR3 is TGTGCCAGCTCCTCGGGGAGGGGTGTTGGCTACACCTTC. It specifies CASSSGRGVGYTF. Filled out from reference TRBV18 and TRBJ1-2, the complete variable domain reads NAGVMQNPRHLVRRRGQEARLRCSPMKGHSHVYWYRQLPEEGLKFMVYLQKENIIDESGMPKERFSAEFPKEGPSILRIQQVVRGDSAAYFCASSSGRGVGYTFGSGTRLTVV.

The chain is built from TRBV5-1 and TRBJ2-5; a possible D gene is TRBD2 (6 bases). The V end lost 4 bases, the J end lost 5 bases, and 12 bases lay between the germline ends. In germline, CDR1 is SGHRS, CDR2 YFSETQ. The CDR3 is 13 residues long. CDR3 bases: TGCGCCAGCAGCCTGAGCGGAGGGGAGACCCAGTACTTC. The encoded protein is CASSLSGGETQYF.

This rearrangement joins TRBV4-1 to TRBJ2-7; D remains unclear. The CDR3 runs 14 residues. V was clipped by 0 bases and J by 1 base, with 7 bases between them. CDR1 and CDR2 from the germline V gene are MGHRA and YSYEKL. CDR3 loop: CASSQEAYSYEQYF. CDR3 nucleotide sequence: TGCGCCAGCAGCCAAGAAGCTTATTCCTACGAGCAGTACTTC.

The rearrangement uses TRBV5-8 and TRBJ1-2; unclear D gene. CDR1 SGHTS and CDR2 YDEGEE come from the germline V gene. This CDR3 is 13 amino acids long. V lost 0 bases and J 3 bases, leaving 6 bases between the germline ends. The DNA of the CDR3 is TGTGCCAGCAGCTTGGGGGCCCACTATGGCTACACCTTC. Its translation: CASSLGAHYGYTF.

For this clone: The identical CDR3 is also encoded by other nucleotide sequences in the sample. The chain joins TRBV12-3 or TRBV12-4 to TRBJ1-2, with D hard to call. The V end was cut by 3 bases, the J end by 8 bases, with 7 bases between. The CDR3 consists of 11 residues. CDR3 amino acids: CASSFSRGYTF. CDR3 nucleotides: TGTGCCAGCAGTTTTTCTAGGGGCTACACCTTC.

The chain couples TRBV24-1 to TRBJ2-5; 11 nucleotides agree with TRBD1. CDR3 length equals 15 residues. The V segment lost 3 bases and the J segment 4 bases; nucleotides outside the gene matches: 3. CDR1 KGHDR and CDR2 SFDVKD come from the germline V gene. Written as DNA, the CDR3 is TGTGCCACCAGTGATCGGACAGGGGGCGCAGAGACCCAGTACTTC. It yields the protein CATSDRTGGAETQYF.

The rearrangement joins TRBV24-1 to TRBJ2-5; possible D gene TRBD1, 6 bases. Looked up from germline, CDR1 is KGHDR and CDR2 is SFDVKD. Trimming cost V 5 bases and J 9 bases, with 15 bases left between them. The CDR3 extends over 13 amino acids. The DNA of the CDR3 is TGTGCCACCAGTGCCTTGGTACAGGGCCCCCAGTACTTC. Encoded protein: CATSALVQGPQYF.

The CDR3, as DNA: TGCGCCAGCAGTGACACAGGCAGCTCTGGAAACACCATATATTTT. Its protein is CASSDTGSSGNTIYF. V gene TRBV5-1 combines with J gene TRBJ1-3, with D possibly TRBD1 on 5 matching bases. The CDR3 is 15 amino acids. Trimming took 5 bases from V and 0 from J, leaving 12 bases between them. Germline V gene sequence: CDR1 SGHRS, CDR2 YFSETQ.

The rearrangement uses TRBV10-3 and TRBJ1-2; TRBD1 matches at 11 bases. CDR3 size: 15 residues. Germline V lookup: CDR1 ENHRY, CDR2 SYGVKD. The V and J ends lost 6 bases and 3 bases, in that order; junction bases with no gene match: 6. DNA for the CDR3: TGTGCCATCAGCCGGGACAGGGGGATAGACTATGGCTACACCTTC. Translation: CAISRDRGIDYGYTF.

This sequence joins TRBV2 and TRBJ1-2; TRBD1 agrees at 7 bases. The CDR3 is 13 amino acids. The ends lost 6 bases at V and 4 bases at J; junction bases unmatched: 5. The germline gives CDR1 SNHLY, CDR2 FYNNEI. The CDR3 sequence: CASRPTGVYGYTF. The CDR3 DNA follows: TGTGCCAGCAGACCCACAGGGGTCTATGGCTACACCTTC.